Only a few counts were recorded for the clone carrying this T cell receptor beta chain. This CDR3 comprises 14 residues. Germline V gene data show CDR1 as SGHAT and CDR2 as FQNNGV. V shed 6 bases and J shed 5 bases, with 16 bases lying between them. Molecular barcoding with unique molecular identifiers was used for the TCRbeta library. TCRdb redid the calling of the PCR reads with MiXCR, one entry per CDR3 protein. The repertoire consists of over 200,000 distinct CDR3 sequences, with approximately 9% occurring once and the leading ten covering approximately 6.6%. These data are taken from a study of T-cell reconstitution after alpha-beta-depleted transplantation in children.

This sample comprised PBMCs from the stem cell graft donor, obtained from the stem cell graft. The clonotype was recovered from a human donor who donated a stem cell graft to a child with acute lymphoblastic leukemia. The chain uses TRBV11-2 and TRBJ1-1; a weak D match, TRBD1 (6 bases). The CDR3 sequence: CASRETQGTTEAFF. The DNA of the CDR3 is TGTGCCAGCAGGGAAACCCAGGGGACGACTGAAGCTTTCTTT.